These T cell receptor beta chains were read from a single sample in a study of T cells in Graves' hyperthyroidism and ophthalmopathy. TCRdb reanalysed the multiplex PCR reads using MiXCR and keeps one entry per CDR3 protein. Of about 400,000 distinct CDR3 sequences in the sample, just under 15% were seen once. Sequencing was carried out using blood. The source is a woman under 40 with Graves' hyperthyroidism. Each CDR3 is given with its conserved first and last residue. D genes are given only for firm matches. Clone size is stated in some rows and not others, as once, few, many or a class when expanded.

abundance | j_gene | v_gene | len | d_gene | CDR3nt | CDR3aa
- | TRBJ2-3 | TRBV13 | 16 | TRBD2 | TGTGCCAGCAGCCAACTGATAGCGGGAGGGGCAGATACGCAGTATTTT | CASSQLIAGGADTQYF
- | TRBJ2-5 | TRBV2 | 15 | TRBD1 | TGTGCCAGCAGAACTGGACAGGGGGGGATGGAGACCCAGTACTTC | CASRTGQGGMETQYF
many | TRBJ1-1 | TRBV30 | 10 | - | TGTGCCTGGAGTTCGCTCGAAGCTTTCTTT | CAWSSLEAFF
many | TRBJ2-3 | TRBV11-2 | 15 | - | TGTGCCAGCAGCTTAGGTCCGGCTAGCACAGATACGCAGTATTTT | CASSLGPASTDTQYF
many | TRBJ1-1 | TRBV29-1 | 12 | TRBD1 | TGCAGCGTCTCTGGACAGGGCACTGAAGCTTTCTTT | CSVSGQGTEAFF
many | TRBJ2-2 | TRBV5-1 | 16 | TRBD2 | TGCGCCAGCAGCTCCCTAGCGGGAGTAAACACCGGGGAGCTGTTTTTT | CASSSLAGVNTGELFF
few | TRBJ2-3 | TRBV7-9 | 16 | TRBD2 | TGTGCCAGCAGCTTAGCGCCGGGACTAGGGGATTATACGCAGTATTTT | CASSLAPGLGDYTQYF
- | TRBJ1-2 | TRBV5-5 | 13 | - | TGTGCCAGCAGCTTGGCCGGGGTGTATGGCTACACCTTC | CASSLAGVYGYTF
many | TRBJ2-7 | TRBV24-1 | 16 | - | TGTGCCACCAGTGATCCTAGGGGTCTTAAGGTCGACGAGCAGTACTTC | CATSDPRGLKVDEQYF
- | TRBJ2-2 | TRBV5-1 | 16 | - | TGCGCCAGCAGCAACAACCGGGACGTACGCACCGGGGAGCTGTTTTTT | CASSNNRDVRTGELFF
many | TRBJ1-1 | TRBV28 | 14 | - | TGTGCCAGCAGTTTAAGGACCCCCGACACTGAAGCTTTCTTT | CASSLRTPDTEAFF
- | TRBJ1-5 | TRBV27 | 15 | - | TGTGCCAGCAGTTATAGGGGAACAGCCAATCAGCCCCAGCATTTT | CASSYRGTANQPQHF
many | TRBJ2-1 | TRBV28 | 14 | - | TGTGCCAGCAGTTTGCTGAGCTCCTACAATGAGCAGTTCTTC | CASSLLSSYNEQFF
- | TRBJ2-2 | TRBV29-1 | 15 | TRBD2 | TGCAGCGCAGTGTCTAGCGGGAGTGTCACCGGGGAGCTGTTTTTT | CSAVSSGSVTGELFF